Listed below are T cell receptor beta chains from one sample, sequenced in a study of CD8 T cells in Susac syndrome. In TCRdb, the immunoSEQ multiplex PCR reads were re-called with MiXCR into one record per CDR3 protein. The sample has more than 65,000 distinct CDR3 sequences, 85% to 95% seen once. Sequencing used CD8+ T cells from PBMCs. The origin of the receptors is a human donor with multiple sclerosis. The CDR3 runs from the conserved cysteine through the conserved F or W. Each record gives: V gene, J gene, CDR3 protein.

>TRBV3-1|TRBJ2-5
CASSYIEETQYF
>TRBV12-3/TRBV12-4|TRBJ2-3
CASTQGLAARTDTQYF
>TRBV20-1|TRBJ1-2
CSAKWGTGYGYTF
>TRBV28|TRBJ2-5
CASRHGATEQETQYF
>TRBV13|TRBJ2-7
CASSLGVGDLTQYF
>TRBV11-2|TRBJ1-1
CASSLGQTWTNTEAFF
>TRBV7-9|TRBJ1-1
CASSSGTLGVGFF
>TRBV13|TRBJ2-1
CASSSPDGAGGWDEQFF
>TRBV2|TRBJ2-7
CASKPPSSYEQYF
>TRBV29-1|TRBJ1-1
CSVDGIANTEAFF
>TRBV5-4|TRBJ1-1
CASSLDRNTEAFF
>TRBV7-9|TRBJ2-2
CASFGVKELFF
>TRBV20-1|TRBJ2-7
CSARGTGALEEQYF
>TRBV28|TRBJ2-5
CASSLRVGAETQYF
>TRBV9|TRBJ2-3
CASSVGGRADTQYF
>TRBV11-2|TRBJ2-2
CASSPFFDDTGELFF